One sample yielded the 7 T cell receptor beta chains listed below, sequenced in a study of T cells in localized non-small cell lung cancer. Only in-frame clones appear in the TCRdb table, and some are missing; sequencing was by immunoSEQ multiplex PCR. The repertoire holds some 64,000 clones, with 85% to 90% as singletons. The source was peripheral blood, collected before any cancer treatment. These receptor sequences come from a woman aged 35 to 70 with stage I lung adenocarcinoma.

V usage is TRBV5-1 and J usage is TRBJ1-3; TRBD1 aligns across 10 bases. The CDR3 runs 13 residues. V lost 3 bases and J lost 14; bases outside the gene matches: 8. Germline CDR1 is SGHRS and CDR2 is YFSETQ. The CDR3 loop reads CASSSSGTGALYF. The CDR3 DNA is TGCGCCAGCAGCTCTTCCGGGACAGGGGCCCTATATTTT.

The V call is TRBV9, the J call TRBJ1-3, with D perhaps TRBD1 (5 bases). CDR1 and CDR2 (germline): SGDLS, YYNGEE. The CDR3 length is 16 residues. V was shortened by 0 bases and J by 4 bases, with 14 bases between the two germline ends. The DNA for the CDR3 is TGTGCCAGCAGCGTAGCTATCCAGGGAGCGGGAAACACCATATATTTT. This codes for CASSVAIQGAGNTIYF.

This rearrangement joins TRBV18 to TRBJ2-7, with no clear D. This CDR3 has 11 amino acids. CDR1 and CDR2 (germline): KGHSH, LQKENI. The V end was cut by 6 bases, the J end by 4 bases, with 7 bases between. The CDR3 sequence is CASSDEYEQYF. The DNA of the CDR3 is TGTGCCAGCTCCGATGAGTACGAGCAGTACTTC.

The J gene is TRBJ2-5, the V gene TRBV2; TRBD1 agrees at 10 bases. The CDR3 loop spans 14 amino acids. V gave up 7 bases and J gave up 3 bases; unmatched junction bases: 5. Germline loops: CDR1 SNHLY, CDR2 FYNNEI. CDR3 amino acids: CASILGQGEETQYF. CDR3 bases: TGTGCCAGCATTTTAGGACAGGGGGAAGAGACCCAGTACTTC.

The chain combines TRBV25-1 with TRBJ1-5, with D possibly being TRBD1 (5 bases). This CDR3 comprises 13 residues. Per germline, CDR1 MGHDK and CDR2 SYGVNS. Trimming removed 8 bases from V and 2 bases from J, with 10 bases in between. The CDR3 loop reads CASGGIGNQPQHF. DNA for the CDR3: TGTGCCAGCGGGGGAATTGGCAATCAGCCCCAGCATTTT.

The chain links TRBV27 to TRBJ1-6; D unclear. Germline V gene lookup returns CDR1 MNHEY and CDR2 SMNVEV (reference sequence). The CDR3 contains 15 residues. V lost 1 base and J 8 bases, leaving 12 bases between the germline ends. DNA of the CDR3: TGTGCCAGCAGTTTATTCTCCGGAGCTGATTCACCCCTCCACTTT. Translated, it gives CASSLFSGADSPLHF.

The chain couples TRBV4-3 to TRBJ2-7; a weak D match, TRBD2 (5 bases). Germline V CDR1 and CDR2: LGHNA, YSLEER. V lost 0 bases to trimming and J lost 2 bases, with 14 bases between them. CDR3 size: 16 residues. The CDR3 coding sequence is TGCGCCAGCAGCCAAGATCGGGGAAGTCAAACCTACGAGCAGTACTTC. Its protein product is CASSQDRGSQTYEQYF.